Listed here is a single T cell receptor (beta chain). The target antigen is unknown. The PCR contained 60 Vbeta and 13 Jbeta primers. Profiled with immunoSEQ multiplex PCR; TCRdb holds only in-frame clones, not every one. The repertoire consists of roughly 200,000 clones, with around 82% occurring once and the leading ten covering around 5.4%. The data are from a study of cytomegalovirus exposure and HLA in healthy donors. Study conclusions and caveats: In a later analysis, a genetic analysis reported fewer productive-TCR N-insertions in an Asian-associated ancestry cluster than the cohort average. Among TCR beta chains, those listed as cytomegalovirus-associated numbered some 170. Productive status was seen about 87% or about 30% of the time for most TCR beta V segments in an earlier analysis.

The V and J ends lost 0 bases and 15 bases respectively, with 12 bases between them. The CDR3 contains 11 residues. Germline CDR1 DFQATT, CDR2 SNEGSKA (reference sequence). The J gene is TRBJ2-1, the V gene TRBV20-1, with D hard to call. This TCR was sampled from a man aged 35 to 55 in good health and CMV-seronegative. The sequencing sample was made of PBMCs. The CDR3 reads CSARDYALPFF. CDR3 bases: TGCAGTGCTAGAGATTACGCGCTCCCGTTCTTC.